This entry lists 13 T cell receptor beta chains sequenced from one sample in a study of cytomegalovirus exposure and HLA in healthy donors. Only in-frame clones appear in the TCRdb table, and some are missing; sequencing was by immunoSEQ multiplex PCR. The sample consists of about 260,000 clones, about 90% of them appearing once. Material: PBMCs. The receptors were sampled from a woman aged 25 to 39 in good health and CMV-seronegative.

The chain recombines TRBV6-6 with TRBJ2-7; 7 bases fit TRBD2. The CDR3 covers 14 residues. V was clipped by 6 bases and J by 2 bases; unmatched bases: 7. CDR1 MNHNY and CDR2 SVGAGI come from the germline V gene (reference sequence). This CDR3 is CASSDAGTTYEQYF. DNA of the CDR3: TGTGCCAGCAGCGACGCCGGGACTACCTACGAGCAGTACTTC.

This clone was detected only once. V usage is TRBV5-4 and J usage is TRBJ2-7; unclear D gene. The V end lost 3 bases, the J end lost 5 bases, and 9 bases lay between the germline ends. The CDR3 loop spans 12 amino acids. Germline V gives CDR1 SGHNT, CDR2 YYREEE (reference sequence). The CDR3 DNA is TGTGCCAGCAGCTCGCTCCGAGACGAGCAGTACTTC. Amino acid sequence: CASSSLRDEQYF.

CDR3 sequence: CASSLFSGRTAGYNEQFF. DNA for the CDR3: TGTGCCAGCAGCTTGTTTAGCGGGAGAACAGCGGGCTACAATGAGCAGTTCTTC. The V gene is TRBV7-3, the J gene TRBJ2-1; 9 bases match TRBD2. CDR1 is SGHTA, CDR2 FQGTGA, per germline. This CDR3 spans 18 amino acids. Trimming cost V 3 bases and J 3 bases; bases outside gene matches: 12.

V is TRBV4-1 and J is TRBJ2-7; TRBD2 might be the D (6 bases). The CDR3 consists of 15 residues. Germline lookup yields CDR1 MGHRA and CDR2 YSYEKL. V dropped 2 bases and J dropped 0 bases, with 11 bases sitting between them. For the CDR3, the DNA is TGCGCCAGCAGCCAACCGGGAGCAAGCTCCTACGAGCAGTACTTC. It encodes CASSQPGASSYEQYF.

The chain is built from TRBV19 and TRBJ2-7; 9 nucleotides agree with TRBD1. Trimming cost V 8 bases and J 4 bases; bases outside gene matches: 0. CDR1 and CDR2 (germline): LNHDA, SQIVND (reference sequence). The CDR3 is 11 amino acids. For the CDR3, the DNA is TGTGCCAGTGGGACAGGGTACGAGCAGTACTTC. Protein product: CASGTGYEQYF.

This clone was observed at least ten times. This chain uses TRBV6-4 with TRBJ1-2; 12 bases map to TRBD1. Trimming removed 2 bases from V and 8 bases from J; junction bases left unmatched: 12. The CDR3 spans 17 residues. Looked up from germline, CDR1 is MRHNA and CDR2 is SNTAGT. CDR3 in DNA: TGTGCCAGCAGTGACCTTTCGCCGGGACAGGGGGCTGAGGGCTACACCTTC. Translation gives CASSDLSPGQGAEGYTF.

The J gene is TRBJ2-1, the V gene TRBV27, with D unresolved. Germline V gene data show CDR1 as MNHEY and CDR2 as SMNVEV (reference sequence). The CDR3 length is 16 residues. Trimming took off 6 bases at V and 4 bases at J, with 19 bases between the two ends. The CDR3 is CASSPLGQGPYNEQFF. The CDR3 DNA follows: TGTGCCAGCAGCCCTTTGGGTCAAGGGCCTTACAATGAGCAGTTCTTC.

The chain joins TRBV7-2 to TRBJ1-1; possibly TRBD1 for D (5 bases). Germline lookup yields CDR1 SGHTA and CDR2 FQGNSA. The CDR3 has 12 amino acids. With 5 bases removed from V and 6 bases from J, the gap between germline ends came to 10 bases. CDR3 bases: TGTGCCAGCAGCGTAGGGGATCCTGAAGCTTTCTTT. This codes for CASSVGDPEAFF. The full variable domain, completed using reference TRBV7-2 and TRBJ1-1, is GAGVSQSPSNKVTEKGKDVELRCDPISGHTALYWYRQSLGQGLEFLIYFQGNSAPDKSGLPSDRFSAERTGGSVSTLTIQRTQQEDSAVYLCASSVGDPEAFFGQGTRLTVV.

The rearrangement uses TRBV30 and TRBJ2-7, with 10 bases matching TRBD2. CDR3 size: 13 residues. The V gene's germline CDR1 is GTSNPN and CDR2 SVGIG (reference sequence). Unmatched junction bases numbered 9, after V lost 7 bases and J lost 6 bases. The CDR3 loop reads CAFKREGPTEQYF. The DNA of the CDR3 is TGTGCCTTCAAGCGGGAGGGCCCCACCGAGCAGTACTTC.

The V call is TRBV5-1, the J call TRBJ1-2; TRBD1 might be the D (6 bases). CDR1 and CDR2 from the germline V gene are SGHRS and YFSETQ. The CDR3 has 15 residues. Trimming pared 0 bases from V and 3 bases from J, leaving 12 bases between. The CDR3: CASSLETGTHYGYTF. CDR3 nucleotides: TGCGCCAGCAGCTTGGAAACAGGGACCCACTATGGCTACACCTTC.

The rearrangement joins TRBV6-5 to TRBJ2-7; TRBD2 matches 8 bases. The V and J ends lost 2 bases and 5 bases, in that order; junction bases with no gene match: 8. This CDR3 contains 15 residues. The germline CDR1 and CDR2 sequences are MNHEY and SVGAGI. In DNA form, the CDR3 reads TGTGCCAGCAGTTACGGGTCGGGAGGGTCCCACGAGCAGTACTTC. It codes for CASSYGSGGSHEQYF.

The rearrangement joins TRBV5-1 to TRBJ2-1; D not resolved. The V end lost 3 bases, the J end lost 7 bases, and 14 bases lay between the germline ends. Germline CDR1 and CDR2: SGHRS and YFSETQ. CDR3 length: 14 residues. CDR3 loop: CASSSVSLGNEQFF. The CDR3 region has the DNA TGCGCCAGCAGCTCTGTAAGTCTGGGGAATGAGCAGTTCTTC.

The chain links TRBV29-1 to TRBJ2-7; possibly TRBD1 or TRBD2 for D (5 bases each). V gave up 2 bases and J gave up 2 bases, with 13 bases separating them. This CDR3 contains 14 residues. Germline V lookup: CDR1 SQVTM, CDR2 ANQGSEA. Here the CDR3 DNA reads TGCAGCGTTGAAATCGGTCAGGGAGCCTACGAGCAGTACTTC. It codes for CSVEIGQGAYEQYF.